The 20 T cell receptor beta chains below all came from one sample that was sequenced in a study of T cells of healthy individuals. TCRdb reprocessed the 5' RACE reads with MiXCR, giving one entry per CDR3 protein. The sample holds tens of thousands of distinct CDR3 sequences, more than 4.5% seen once. These receptors were obtained from a human donor in good health.

In its sample, this clonotype ranks as medium-sized. The chain employs TRBV6-4 and TRBJ2-1; D ambiguous. Germline CDR1 reads MRHNA; CDR2 reads SNTAGT. The CDR3 has 13 residues. The V and J ends lost 6 bases and 5 bases respectively, with 11 bases between them. The CDR3 DNA sequence: TGTGCCAGCAGCCCCCGGGCCAACAATGAGCAGTTCTTC. Translating gives CASSPRANNEQFF.

This clonotype was recorded a few times. V is TRBV4-1 and J is TRBJ2-7, with 7 bases matching TRBD1. J was trimmed by 0 bases and V by 4 bases; bases with no gene match: 3. The CDR3 loop spans 14 amino acids. In germline, CDR1 is MGHRA, CDR2 YSYEKL. For the CDR3, the DNA is TGCGCCAGCAGCCCCACAGGGGCCTCCTACGAGCAGTACTTC. Amino acids: CASSPTGASYEQYF.

This clonotype was picked up a small number of times. The chain joins TRBV20-1 to TRBJ2-1, with TRBD2 as a possible D gene (6 bases). Germline CDR1 and CDR2: DFQATT and SNEGSKA (reference sequence). Trimming shortened V by 6 bases and J by 2 bases, and 14 bases separated the two germline ends. This CDR3 contains 14 residues. The CDR3 sequence: CSAKEGGPYNEQFF. For the CDR3, the DNA is TGCAGTGCCAAGGAGGGAGGCCCCTACAATGAGCAGTTCTTC.

This clonotype was counted between two and nine times. V usage is TRBV20-1 and J usage is TRBJ1-1; D ambiguous. The V and J ends lost 2 bases and 0 bases respectively, with 7 bases between them. CDR3 length: 13 amino acids. Germline V gene lookup returns CDR1 DFQATT and CDR2 SNEGSKA (reference sequence). The CDR3 DNA reads as TGCAGTGCTAGACCCAGCTTGAACACTGAAGCTTTCTTT. It yields the protein CSARPSLNTEAFF.

This clonotype was seen more than once but under ten times. The V call is TRBV7-2, the J call TRBJ2-5; D unresolved. Germline CDR1 is SGHTA and CDR2 is FQGNSA. The CDR3 consists of 13 residues. V lost 1 base and J lost 6, with 9 bases in between. The CDR3 bases are TGTGCCAGCAGCTTAGGTGGCGCGCAGACCCAGTACTTC. Translated, it gives CASSLGGAQTQYF.

In this sample, this clonotype turned up a few times. The J gene is TRBJ1-3, the V gene TRBV27; no definite D call. Looked up from germline, CDR1 is MNHEY and CDR2 is SMNVEV (reference sequence). The CDR3 sequence is 14 residues long. Trimming cost V 3 bases and J 0 bases, with 6 bases left between them. CDR3 in amino acids: CASSLDSSGNTIYF. The CDR3 region has the DNA TGTGCCAGCAGTTTGGATAGCTCTGGAAACACCATATATTTT.

This clonotype was observed many times. The rearrangement uses TRBV14 and TRBJ2-7; no firm D call. V was clipped by 3 bases and J by 3 bases, with 9 bases between them. Germline values: CDR1 SGHDN, CDR2 FVKESK. This CDR3 comprises 13 residues. CDR3 residues: CASSHRNYYEQYF. For the CDR3, the DNA is TGTGCCAGCAGCCACCGAAACTACTACGAGCAGTACTTC.

The J gene is TRBJ2-7, the V gene TRBV4-2, with 14 bases that match TRBD2. J was trimmed by 2 bases and V by 4 bases; bases with no gene match: 4. This CDR3 contains 16 residues. CDR1 is LGHNA and CDR2 is YNFKEQ in the germline V gene. Written as DNA, the CDR3 is TGTGCCAGCAGCCCCGGGACTAGCGGGGGAACCTACGAGCAGTACTTC. This translates into CASSPGTSGGTYEQYF.

This clonotype showed up many times. This chain connects TRBV12-3 or TRBV12-4 to TRBJ2-2, with D unclear. V lost 7 bases to trimming and J lost 5 bases, with 8 bases between them. The CDR3 runs 12 residues. CDR3 sequence reads: CASKLVTGELFF. The CDR3, as DNA: TGTGCCAGCAAGTTAGTAACCGGGGAGCTGTTTTTT.

This clonotype occurred many times. The chain carries TRBV3-1 and TRBJ2-1; D is ambiguous. This CDR3 contains 16 residues. V was shortened by 2 bases and J by 2 bases, with 13 bases between the two germline ends. The germline V gene has CDR1 LGHDT and CDR2 YNNKEL (reference sequence). CDR3 sequence reads: CASSQWPREAYNEQFF. In DNA form, the CDR3 reads TGTGCCAGCAGCCAATGGCCGAGAGAGGCCTACAATGAGCAGTTCTTC.

The V call is TRBV5-4, the J call TRBJ1-2, with no clear D. Germline V gives CDR1 SGHNT, CDR2 YYREEE (reference sequence). With 0 bases removed from V and 2 bases from J, the gap between germline ends came to 8 bases. The CDR3 runs 14 residues. CDR3 nucleotide sequence: TGTGCCAGCAGCTTGGTAGGCCAGAACTATGGCTACACCTTC. It codes for CASSLVGQNYGYTF.

This clonotype was picked up many times. The rearrangement links TRBV25-1 to TRBJ1-3, with a possible D match to TRBD1 (5 bases). Germline CDR1 MGHDK, CDR2 SYGVNS. Between the trimmed V and J ends, which lost 2 bases and 2 bases, there was a span of 10 bases. The length of the CDR3 is 15 residues. CDR3 sequence reads: CASSEGGGPGNTIYF. Here the CDR3 DNA reads TGTGCCAGCAGTGAAGGGGGAGGTCCTGGAAACACCATATATTTT.

This clonotype was picked up a small number of times. This chain links TRBV18 with TRBJ1-2; 7 positions agree with TRBD1. Germline CDR1 KGHSH, CDR2 LQKENI. The V and J ends lost 6 bases and 4 bases, in that order; junction bases with no gene match: 8. CDR3 length equals 14 residues. The CDR3 sequence is CASSQGDVGYGYTF. The CDR3 DNA sequence: TGTGCCAGCTCGCAGGGGGACGTCGGCTATGGCTACACCTTC.

This clonotype was counted ten times or more. The rearrangement links TRBV20-1 to TRBJ1-1, with 9 nucleotides matching TRBD1. The V and J ends lost 5 bases and 1 base, in that order; junction bases with no gene match: 8. Germline V gives CDR1 DFQATT, CDR2 SNEGSKA (reference sequence). The CDR3 covers 15 residues. The CDR3 DNA reads TGCAGTGCTTCCGGGACAGGGAGAGGGAACACTGAAGCTTTCTTT. This encodes CSASGTGRGNTEAFF.

This clonotype was found a few times. This chain connects TRBV7-3 to TRBJ2-1, with D perhaps matching TRBD2 (5 bases). This CDR3 has 16 residues. Germline V gene lookup returns CDR1 SGHTA and CDR2 FQGTGA. Trimming cost V 2 bases and J 2 bases, with 13 bases left between them. The CDR3 DNA sequence: TGTGCCAGCAGCTTAGATGGCGGGCCCACCTACAATGAGCAGTTCTTC. Encoded protein: CASSLDGGPTYNEQFF. Combining the CDR3 with reference TRBV7-3 and TRBJ2-1 gives the whole variable domain GAGVSQTPSNKVTEKGKYVELRCDPISGHTALYWYRQSLGQGPEFLIYFQGTGAADDSGLPNDRFFAVRPEGSVSTLKIQRTERGDSAVYLCASSLDGGPTYNEQFFGPGTRLTVL.

This rearrangement joins TRBV4-1 to TRBJ2-7; D may be TRBD1 (5 bases). The ends were cut back, 1 base at V and 3 bases at J, with 10 bases in the middle. This CDR3 has 14 residues. CDR1 and CDR2 (germline): MGHRA, YSYEKL. CDR3 residues: CASSQASGHYEQYF. In nucleotides, the CDR3 is TGCGCCAGCAGCCAAGCGTCAGGACACTACGAGCAGTACTTC.

This clonotype was seen repeatedly, ten times or more. This rearrangement joins TRBV7-6 to TRBJ2-7; 7 bases fit TRBD2. Germline lookup yields CDR1 SGHVS and CDR2 FNYEAQ. This CDR3 is 18 amino acids long. The J segment lost 4 bases and the V segment lost 5 bases, leaving 20 bases of the junction unmatched. The CDR3: CASSRAMGGGRADYEQYF. The CDR3 DNA reads TGTGCCAGCAGCCGGGCAATGGGCGGGGGAAGGGCTGATTACGAGCAGTACTTC.

A word on this clonotype: Just one base apart from a much larger clone, this may be a read error. J is TRBJ1-5 and V is TRBV7-9, with TRBD1 as a possible D gene (5 bases). The CDR3 totals 16 residues. Per germline, CDR1 SEHNR and CDR2 FQNEAQ (reference sequence). This CDR3 is CASSLYGTDSNQSQHF. The CDR3 nucleotides are TGTGCCAGCAGCTTATATGGGACGGATAGCAATCAGTCCCAGCATTTT.

This clonotype was observed many times. This chain connects TRBV20-1 to TRBJ2-1, with a weak D call TRBD2 (5 bases). The CDR3 totals 12 residues. Trimming shortened V by 5 bases and J by 10 bases, and 15 bases separated the two germline ends. CDR1 DFQATT and CDR2 SNEGSKA come from the germline V gene (reference sequence). CDR3 loop: CSAFPPAGEQFF. For the CDR3, the DNA is TGCAGTGCTTTCCCTCCGGCGGGCGAGCAGTTCTTC.

At least ten counts were recorded for this clonotype. The chain has TRBV5-1 and TRBJ2-7; 8 bases fit TRBD1. Germline trimming cut 5 bases from V and 3 bases from J; bases unmatched to any gene: 7. Germline values: CDR1 SGHRS, CDR2 YFSETQ. The CDR3 extends over 14 amino acids. CDR3 in DNA: TGCGCCAGCAGATTGACAGGGGAGTACTACGAGCAGTACTTC. Translated: CASRLTGEYYEQYF.